The clone carrying this TCR beta chain was observed a handful of times. The data derive from a study of T-cell memory formation after mild COVID-19. The length of the CDR3 is 13 residues. V lost 1 base, J lost 0 bases, and 4 bases lay in between. Germline values: CDR1 SQVTM, CDR2 ANQGSEA. In TCRdb, the 5' RACE reads were re-called with MiXCR into one record per CDR3 protein. The sample has about 150,000 distinct CDR3 sequences, under 30% seen once. The chain employs TRBV29-1 and TRBJ1-3; D is unresolved. This TCR derives from an adult woman who had mild COVID-19 (a few samples of this study predate the infection). Cell type and time point are not known. The sample comprised PBMCs or a T cell subset sorted from them (not recorded which). The CDR3 here is CSVEGSSGNTIYF. Here the CDR3 DNA reads TGCAGCGTTGAAGGTAGCTCTGGAAACACCATATATTTT.